This entry features one T cell receptor (beta chain) sequence. V was clipped by 2 bases and J by 1 base, with 8 bases between them. The germline CDR1 and CDR2 sequences are PRHDT and FYEKMQ (reference sequence). The CDR3 totals 14 residues. A library of TCRbeta sequences, prepared with unique molecular identifiers, was generated. TCRdb reanalysed the PCR reads using MiXCR and keeps one entry per CDR3 protein. The sample holds nearly 400,000 distinct CDR3 sequences; about 20% are singletons and the top ten take less than 4.5%. The data belong to a study of T-cell reconstitution after alpha-beta-depleted transplantation in children.

This receptor was identified in a human donor who donated a stem cell graft to a child with acute myeloid leukemia. The chain links TRBV13 to TRBJ2-5; D unresolved. Sequenced here: PBMCs from the stem cell graft donor, sampled from the stem cell graft. The CDR3 reads CASSLKQIQETQYF. The CDR3 DNA reads as TGTGCCAGCAGCTTAAAGCAGATCCAAGAGACCCAGTACTTC.